These 26 T cell receptor beta chains were all obtained from the same sample, sequenced in a study of response to subunit inactivated influenza vaccine. MiXCR, run by TCRdb on the RT-PCR reads, gives a single entry per CDR3 protein. The sample includes around 760,000 distinct CDR3 sequences, approximately 14% of them seen just once. This material consisted of PBMCs from blood, taken 14 to 15 days before vaccination. Source of these receptors: a man over 45 who received an inactivated influenza vaccine.

This clonotype was counted only a few times. J is TRBJ2-2 and V is TRBV9; TRBD1 matches at 9 bases. In germline, CDR1 is SGDLS, CDR2 YYNGEE. After removal of 0 bases from V and 4 bases from J, the junction contained 13 bases not matched to a gene. There are 19 residues in the CDR3. CDR3 amino acids: CASSVGAGTGFMSTGELFF. In DNA form, the CDR3 reads TGTGCCAGCAGCGTAGGGGCGGGGACAGGGTTCATGAGCACCGGGGAGCTGTTTTTT.

The gene calls are TRBV20-1 and TRBJ2-7; D unclear. This CDR3 spans 15 amino acids. Trimming took off 6 bases at V and 3 bases at J, with 21 bases between the two ends. CDR1 DFQATT and CDR2 SNEGSKA come from the germline V gene (reference sequence). CDR3 amino acids: CSAPMLGRSYYEQYF. Here the CDR3 DNA reads TGCAGTGCCCCCATGCTAGGCCGATCCTACTACGAGCAGTACTTC.

The chain couples TRBV7-2 to TRBJ2-7; weak D call: TRBD2 (6 bases). V lost 1 base, J lost 3 bases, and 10 bases lay in between. Germline lookup yields CDR1 SGHTA and CDR2 FQGNSA. CDR3 length: 14 amino acids. In nucleotides, the CDR3 is TGTGCCAGCAGCTTAGGTCTGCGGGACTACGAGCAGTACTTC. It specifies CASSLGLRDYEQYF.

This clonotype was seen ten or more times. The chain links TRBV20-1 to TRBJ2-5; D remains ambiguous. The length of the CDR3 is 13 residues. The germline CDR1 and CDR2 sequences are DFQATT and SNEGSKA (reference sequence). CDR3 coding DNA: TGCAGCGCAAATCTCCTTTACGGGTCGACCCAGTACTTC. This sequence encodes CSANLLYGSTQYF.

This clonotype appeared many times. The rearrangement uses TRBV7-8 and TRBJ1-1; D not certain. Trimming left V 5 bases short and J 2 bases short, with 12 bases between. The CDR3 spans 14 residues. The germline V gene has CDR1 SGHVS and CDR2 FQNEAQ. CDR3 nucleotides: TGTGCCAGCAGCCCGATTACGGGAAACACTGAAGCTTTCTTT. Translating gives CASSPITGNTEAFF.

This clonotype has just a few counts. The chain joins TRBV30 to TRBJ2-7; 10 positions match TRBD2. V shed 6 bases, J shed 3 bases, and the junction held 11 bases outside the gene matches. Germline V CDR1 and CDR2: GTSNPN, SVGIG (reference sequence). This CDR3 is built from 15 residues. The CDR3 coding sequence is TGTGCCTGCCGGGCCAGGTCTAGCGGGGGCTACGAGCAGTACTTC. Its translation is CACRARSSGGYEQYF.

This clonotype came up many times. The genes are TRBV20-1 and TRBJ2-3, with D unclear. V was trimmed by 3 bases and J by 1 base, leaving 11 bases between them. The germline V gene encodes CDR1 DFQATT and CDR2 SNEGSKA (reference sequence). The CDR3 sequence is 14 residues long. Here the CDR3 DNA reads TGCAGTGCTAGGTCCAGAGAGGGCACAGATACGCAGTATTTT. This translates into CSARSREGTDTQYF.

The chain has TRBV29-1 and TRBJ2-4, with D perhaps matching TRBD1 or TRBD2 (6 bases each). V gave up 4 bases and J gave up 11 bases, with 24 bases separating them. The V gene's germline CDR1 is SQVTM and CDR2 ANQGSEA. This CDR3 is built from 15 residues. The DNA for the CDR3 is TGCAGCGTTGTATCTCTTGCTGGGGGGCGGCAGCTTCAGTACTTC. Its protein is CSVVSLAGGRQLQYF.

This clonotype was seen a handful of times. V usage is TRBV7-2 and J usage is TRBJ2-3; possible D gene TRBD2, 5 bases. The CDR3 is made up of 17 amino acids. The germline gives CDR1 SGHTA, CDR2 FQGNSA. Trimming shortened V by 5 bases and J by 1 base, and 19 bases separated the two germline ends. This chain's CDR3 is CASSPRSGNSGTDTQYF. The CDR3 bases are TGTGCCAGCAGCCCCAGGTCCGGGAACTCCGGCACAGATACGCAGTATTTT.

V gene TRBV27 combines with J gene TRBJ2-3, with 7 nucleotides matching TRBD2. The CDR3 is made up of 14 amino acids. The V segment lost 6 bases and the J segment 3 bases; nucleotides outside the gene matches: 6. CDR1 and CDR2 (germline): MNHEY, SMNVEV (reference sequence). The CDR3 region has the DNA TGTGCCAGCAGATCGGGAGGTGGGACAGATACGCAGTATTTT. As protein: CASRSGGGTDTQYF.

This clonotype was counted between two and nine times. This chain uses TRBV5-6 with TRBJ2-5; 7 nucleotides agree with TRBD1. Germline V gives CDR1 SGHDT, CDR2 YYEEEE. The CDR3 has 15 amino acids. V was pared by 4 bases and J by 1 base, with 7 bases of the junction left unmatched. The CDR3 DNA is TGTGCCAGCAGCGGAACACAGGGGCTCCAAGAGACCCAGTACTTC. It codes for CASSGTQGLQETQYF.

The chain has TRBV30 and TRBJ2-1; no reliable D call. This CDR3 comprises 12 residues. Germline V lookup: CDR1 GTSNPN, CDR2 SVGIG (reference sequence). V lost 3 bases, J lost 9 bases, and 12 bases lay in between. This CDR3 reads CAWRAKAGEQFF. The CDR3 DNA follows: TGTGCCTGGAGAGCCAAGGCAGGTGAGCAGTTCTTC.

The table lists this clonotype with a few counts. The chain combines TRBV12-3 or TRBV12-4 with TRBJ2-7, with D perhaps TRBD2 (6 bases). The CDR3 loop spans 14 amino acids. V was clipped by 6 bases and J by 6 bases, with 18 bases between them. This CDR3 is CASRLGGLVGEQYF. The CDR3 coding sequence is TGTGCCAGCAGGCTAGGAGGGCTAGTCGGCGAGCAGTACTTC.

This clonotype turned up a few times. The genes are TRBV7-9 and TRBJ2-5; D remains ambiguous. This CDR3 region has 14 residues. V dropped 2 bases and J dropped 5 bases, with 12 bases sitting between them. CDR1 and CDR2 from the germline V gene are SEHNR and FQNEAQ (reference sequence). The DNA of the CDR3 is TGTGCCAGCAGCTTATGGCCAGCGCAGGAGACCCAGTACTTC. This translates into CASSLWPAQETQYF.

In its sample, this clonotype was seen a few times. The rearrangement links TRBV9 to TRBJ2-7; D may be TRBD2 (6 bases). CDR1 is SGDLS, CDR2 YYNGEE, per germline. V was clipped by 0 bases and J by 2 bases, with 12 bases between them. The CDR3 spans 15 residues. The CDR3 sequence: CASSVGLDGAYEQYF. The CDR3 DNA follows: TGTGCCAGCAGCGTAGGACTAGATGGGGCCTACGAGCAGTACTTC.

This clonotype was seen only a few times. CDR3 sequence: CAWDTTSTGELFF. The CDR3 DNA reads as TGTGCCTGGGATACCACTTCCACCGGGGAGCTGTTTTTT. V gene TRBV30 combines with J gene TRBJ2-2; no definite D call. Per the germline V gene, CDR1 is GTSNPN and CDR2 is SVGIG (reference sequence). V gave up 5 bases and J gave up 4 bases, with 11 bases separating them. This CDR3 contains 13 residues.

This clonotype was detected a few times. The chain joins TRBV3-1 to TRBJ2-1, with TRBD1 matching over 7 bases. V shed 5 bases and J 5 bases; nucleotides not matched to a gene: 12. Germline CDR1 and CDR2: LGHDT and YNNKEL (reference sequence). This CDR3 is 16 amino acids long. CDR3: CASSSLPGQRNNEQFF. CDR3 bases: TGTGCCAGCAGCTCCCTCCCGGGACAGAGGAACAATGAGCAGTTCTTC.

This sequence joins TRBV5-1 and TRBJ2-7, with D perhaps matching TRBD1 (5 bases). Trimming shortened V by 2 bases and J by 3 bases, and 12 bases separated the two germline ends. The germline V gene encodes CDR1 SGHRS and CDR2 YFSETQ. The CDR3 totals 14 residues. The CDR3 loop reads CASSLLSGHYEQYF. The CDR3, as DNA: TGCGCCAGCAGCTTACTCTCAGGGCACTACGAGCAGTACTTC.

This clonotype turned up a few times. The gene calls are TRBV5-1 and TRBJ2-2, with 7 nucleotides matching TRBD1. In germline, CDR1 is SGHRS, CDR2 YFSETQ. The V gene end was trimmed by 1 base and the J gene end by 4 bases; junction bases not matched to a gene: 4. This CDR3 has 15 amino acids. CDR3 in DNA: TGCGCCAGCAGCTTGTTACAGGGGACCACCGGGGAGCTGTTTTTT. This encodes CASSLLQGTTGELFF.

This clonotype appeared a few times. The genes are TRBV28 and TRBJ2-2; D possibly corresponds to TRBD1 (5 bases). V was clipped by 2 bases and J by 7 bases, with 14 bases between them. The CDR3 has 15 residues. Germline CDR1 MDHEN, CDR2 SYDVKM. CDR3 DNA: TGTGCCAGCAGTTTAAGTAACTCGCAGGGCGGGGAGCTGTTTTTT. Translation: CASSLSNSQGGELFF.

The rearrangement joins TRBV28 to TRBJ1-2; D remains ambiguous. Per the germline V gene, CDR1 is MDHEN and CDR2 is SYDVKM. The V and J ends lost 5 bases and 6 bases respectively, with 19 bases between them. This CDR3 contains 15 residues. CDR3 coding DNA: TGTGCCAGCAGTCCTCAAAACCGAGTTAGGCATGGCTACACCTTC. This encodes CASSPQNRVRHGYTF.

This clonotype was recorded once. The chain has TRBV4-2 and TRBJ2-1; D uncertain. Trimming took off 0 bases at V and 12 bases at J, with 12 bases between the two ends. CDR1 is LGHNA and CDR2 is YNFKEQ in the germline V gene. This CDR3 has 13 amino acids. The CDR3 is CASSQERARGQFF. CDR3 nucleotide sequence: TGTGCCAGCAGCCAAGAAAGGGCTAGAGGGCAGTTCTTC.

J is TRBJ2-7 and V is TRBV7-8; 12 bases map to TRBD1. Germline V gives CDR1 SGHVS, CDR2 FQNEAQ. The CDR3 is 19 amino acids. The junction had 14 bases not matched to a gene; V was cut back by 2 bases and J by 3 bases. The CDR3 coding sequence is TGTGCCAGCAGCTTAACCCCGGGACAGGGGGCGGGCTCAGGCTACGAGCAGTACTTC. It specifies CASSLTPGQGAGSGYEQYF.

The chain links TRBV10-3 to TRBJ1-3, with TRBD1 matching over 8 bases. Germline assignment: CDR1 ENHRY and CDR2 SYGVKD. This CDR3 is 14 amino acids long. V lost 6 bases, J lost 2 bases, and 3 bases stayed unmatched. CDR3 amino acids: CAIRGTGPGNTIYF. The CDR3 DNA reads as TGTGCCATCAGAGGGACAGGTCCTGGAAACACCATATATTTT.

V is TRBV6-1 and J is TRBJ1-6; perhaps TRBD1 as D (5 bases). V lost 10 bases, J lost 9 bases, and 16 bases lay in between. Germline V gives CDR1 MNHNS, CDR2 SASEGT. The CDR3 consists of 13 residues. Here the CDR3 DNA reads TGTGCCACCAGCGGGATCGGGGGTTCACCCCTCCACTTT. Translation: CATSGIGGSPLHF.

This clonotype showed up just a few times. This chain links TRBV5-1 with TRBJ2-1, with D possibly being TRBD1 or TRBD2 (5 bases each). CDR3 length equals 18 residues. CDR1 is SGHRS, CDR2 YFSETQ, per germline. Trimming cost V 5 bases and J 3 bases, with 24 bases left between them. The DNA of the CDR3 is TGCGCCAGCAGTCCCCGGCGAACTTCCGGGACCCTCTACAATGAGCAGTTCTTC. It yields the protein CASSPRRTSGTLYNEQFF.